The sequence of this TCR beta chain was determined in a study of regulatory T cells in long-lasting Graves disease. Study-level findings and limits: Researchers examined only peripheral blood and not thyroid tissue.

This clonotype appeared a few times. What it binds is not known. Germline V gene data show CDR1 as SEHNR and CDR2 as FQNEAQ (reference sequence). Trimming pared 4 bases from V and 0 bases from J, leaving 12 bases between. This CDR3 region has 16 residues. The authors built TCR beta libraries using iRepertoire HTBI primers and Arm-PCR of CDR3 regions. A single record per CDR3 protein comes from TCRdb applying MiXCR to the multiplex PCR reads. The sample lists roughly 500,000 distinct CDR3 sequences; roughly 21% were seen once. The time point denotes: persistent/refractory GD, antithyroid drugs over 5 years with positive TRAb. The TCR library used RNA extracted from PBMCs.

This sequence originates from a female donor with Graves disease. V and J are TRBV7-9 and TRBJ2-2; possibly TRBD2 for D (6 bases). Sequenced material: peripheral blood mononuclear cells (PBMCs), taken when the disease was refractory, from a patient treated with antithyroid drugs. CDR3 loop: CASSSPGRANTGELFF. CDR3 nucleotide sequence: TGTGCCAGCAGCTCCCCCGGGAGAGCGAACACCGGGGAGCTGTTTTTT.